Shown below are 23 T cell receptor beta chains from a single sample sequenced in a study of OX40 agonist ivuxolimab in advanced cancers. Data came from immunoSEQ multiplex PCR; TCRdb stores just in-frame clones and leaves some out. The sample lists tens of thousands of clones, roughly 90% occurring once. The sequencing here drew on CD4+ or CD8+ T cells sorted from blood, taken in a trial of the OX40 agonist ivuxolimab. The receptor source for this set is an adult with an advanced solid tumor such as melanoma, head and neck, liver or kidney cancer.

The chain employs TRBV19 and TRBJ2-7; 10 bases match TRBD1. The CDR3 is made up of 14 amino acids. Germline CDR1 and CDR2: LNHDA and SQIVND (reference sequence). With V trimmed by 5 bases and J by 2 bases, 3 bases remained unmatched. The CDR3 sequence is CASSQGTGAYEQYF. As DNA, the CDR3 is TGTGCCAGTAGTCAGGGGACAGGGGCCTACGAGCAGTACTTC.

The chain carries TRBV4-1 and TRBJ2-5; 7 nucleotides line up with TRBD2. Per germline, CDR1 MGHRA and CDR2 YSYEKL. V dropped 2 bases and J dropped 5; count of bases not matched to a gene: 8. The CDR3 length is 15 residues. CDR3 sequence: CASSQLAVTGETQYF. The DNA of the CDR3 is TGCGCCAGCAGCCAACTAGCGGTCACAGGTGAGACCCAGTACTTC.

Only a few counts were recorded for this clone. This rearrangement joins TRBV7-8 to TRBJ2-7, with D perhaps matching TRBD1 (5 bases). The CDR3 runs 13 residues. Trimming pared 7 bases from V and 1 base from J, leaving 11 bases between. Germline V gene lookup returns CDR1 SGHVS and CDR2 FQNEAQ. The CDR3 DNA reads TGTGCCAGCACCCTTCGACAGTCCTACGAGCAGTACTTC. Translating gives CASTLRQSYEQYF.

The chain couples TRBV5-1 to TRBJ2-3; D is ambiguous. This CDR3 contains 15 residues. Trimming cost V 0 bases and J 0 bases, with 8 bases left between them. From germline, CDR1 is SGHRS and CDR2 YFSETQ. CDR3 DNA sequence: TGCGCCAGCAGCTTGGCCGCCTCTAGCACAGATACGCAGTATTTT. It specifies CASSLAASSTDTQYF.

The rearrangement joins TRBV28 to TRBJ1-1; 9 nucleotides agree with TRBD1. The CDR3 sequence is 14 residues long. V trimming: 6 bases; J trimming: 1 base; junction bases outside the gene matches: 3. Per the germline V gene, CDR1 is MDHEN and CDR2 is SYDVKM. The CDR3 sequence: CASRGTGRNTEAFF. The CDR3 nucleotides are TGTGCCAGCAGGGGGACAGGGAGGAACACTGAAGCTTTCTTT.

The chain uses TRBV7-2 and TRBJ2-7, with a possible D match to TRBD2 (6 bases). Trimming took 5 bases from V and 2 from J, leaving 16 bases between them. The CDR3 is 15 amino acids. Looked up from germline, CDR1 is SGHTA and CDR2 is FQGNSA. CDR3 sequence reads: CASSTMASVAYEQYF. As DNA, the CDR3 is TGTGCCAGCAGCACCATGGCTAGCGTTGCCTACGAGCAGTACTTC.

The CDR3 sequence: CASTRAQRRDDYEQYF. CDR3 in DNA: TGCGCCAGCACCCGAGCTCAACGCCGGGACGACTACGAGCAGTACTTC. The chain has TRBV5-1 and TRBJ2-7; D tentatively fits TRBD1 or TRBD2 (5 bases each). The germline V and J ends were trimmed by 6 bases and 3 bases, with 22 bases remaining between them. The CDR3 has 16 amino acids. Germline lookup yields CDR1 SGHRS and CDR2 YFSETQ. Complete variable domain (other parts from reference TRBV5-1 and TRBJ2-7): KAGVTQTPRYLIKTRGQQVTLSCSPISGHRSVSWYQQTPGQGLQFLFEYFSETQRNKGNFPGRFSGRQFSNSRSEMNVSTLELGDSALYLCASTRAQRRDDYEQYFGPGTRLTVT.

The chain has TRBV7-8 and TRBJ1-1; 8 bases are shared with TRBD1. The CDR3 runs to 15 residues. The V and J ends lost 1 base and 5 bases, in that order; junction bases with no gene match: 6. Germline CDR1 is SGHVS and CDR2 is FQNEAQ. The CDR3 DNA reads TGTGCCAGCAGCTTAGGGGGACAGGTTCGGACTGAAGCTTTCTTT. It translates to CASSLGGQVRTEAFF. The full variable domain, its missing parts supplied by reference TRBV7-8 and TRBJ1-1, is GAGVSQSPRYKVAKRGQDVALRCDPISGHVSLFWYQQALGQGPEFLTYFQNEAQLDKSGLPSDRFFAERPEGSVSTLKIQRTQQEDSAVYLCASSLGGQVRTEAFFGQGTRLTVV.

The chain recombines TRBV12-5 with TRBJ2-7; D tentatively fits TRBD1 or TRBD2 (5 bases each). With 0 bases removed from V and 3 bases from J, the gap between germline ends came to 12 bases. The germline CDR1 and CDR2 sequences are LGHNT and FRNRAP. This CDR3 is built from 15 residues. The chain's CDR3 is CASGLVGGVGYEQYF. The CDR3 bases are TGTGCTAGTGGTTTGGTTGGGGGAGTAGGCTACGAGCAGTACTTC.

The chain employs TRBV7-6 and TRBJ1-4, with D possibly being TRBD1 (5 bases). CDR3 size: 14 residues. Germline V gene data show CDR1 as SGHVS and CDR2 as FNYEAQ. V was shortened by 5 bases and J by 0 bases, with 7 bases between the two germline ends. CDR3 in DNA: TGTGCCAGCAGCCCGACAGCAACTAATGAAAAACTGTTTTTT. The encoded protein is CASSPTATNEKLFF.

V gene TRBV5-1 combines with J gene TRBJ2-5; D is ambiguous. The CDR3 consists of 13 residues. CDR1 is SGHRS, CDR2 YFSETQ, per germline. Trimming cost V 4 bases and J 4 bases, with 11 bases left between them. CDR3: CASSGGLGETQYF. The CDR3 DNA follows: TGCGCCAGCAGCGGTGGGTTGGGAGAGACCCAGTACTTC.

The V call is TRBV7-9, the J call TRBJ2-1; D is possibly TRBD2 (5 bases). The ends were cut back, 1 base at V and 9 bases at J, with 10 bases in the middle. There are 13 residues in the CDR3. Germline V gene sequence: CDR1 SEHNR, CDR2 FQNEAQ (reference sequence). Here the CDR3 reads CASSLGEAAEQFF. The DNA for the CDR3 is TGTGCCAGCAGCTTAGGGGAAGCGGCTGAGCAGTTCTTC.

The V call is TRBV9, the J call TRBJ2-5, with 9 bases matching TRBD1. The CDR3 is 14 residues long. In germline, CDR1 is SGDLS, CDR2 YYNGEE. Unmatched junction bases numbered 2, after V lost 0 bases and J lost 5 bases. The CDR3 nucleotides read TGTGCCAGCAGCGTAGGACAGGGGGAGGAGACCCAGTACTTC. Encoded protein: CASSVGQGEETQYF.

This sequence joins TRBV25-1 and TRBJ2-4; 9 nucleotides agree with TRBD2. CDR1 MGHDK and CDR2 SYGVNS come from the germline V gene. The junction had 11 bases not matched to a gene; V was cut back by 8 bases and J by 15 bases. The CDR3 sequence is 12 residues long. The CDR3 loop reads CASGGSGRLMYF. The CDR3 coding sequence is TGTGCCAGCGGCGGTAGCGGGAGACTTATGTACTTC.

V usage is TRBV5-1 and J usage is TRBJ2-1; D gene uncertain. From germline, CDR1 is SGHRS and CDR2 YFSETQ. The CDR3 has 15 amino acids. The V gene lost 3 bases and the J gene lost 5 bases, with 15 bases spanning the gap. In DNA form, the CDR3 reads TGCGCCAGCAGCTCTGGCGGCCGGCCCGACAATGAGCAGTTCTTC. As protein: CASSSGGRPDNEQFF. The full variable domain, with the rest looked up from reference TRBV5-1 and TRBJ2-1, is KAGVTQTPRYLIKTRGQQVTLSCSPISGHRSVSWYQQTPGQGLQFLFEYFSETQRNKGNFPGRFSGRQFSNSRSEMNVSTLELGDSALYLCASSSGGRPDNEQFFGPGTRLTVL.

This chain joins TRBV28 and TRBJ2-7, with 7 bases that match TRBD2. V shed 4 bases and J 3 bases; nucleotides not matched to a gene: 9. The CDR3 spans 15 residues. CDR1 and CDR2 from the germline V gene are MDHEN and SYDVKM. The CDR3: CASSSPPGGDYEQYF. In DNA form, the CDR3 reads TGTGCCAGCAGTTCACCTCCGGGAGGAGACTACGAGCAGTACTTC.

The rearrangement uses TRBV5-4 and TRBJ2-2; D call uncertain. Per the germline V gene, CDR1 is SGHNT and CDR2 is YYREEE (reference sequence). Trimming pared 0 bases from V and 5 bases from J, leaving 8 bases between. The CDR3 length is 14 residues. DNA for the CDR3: TGTGCCAGCAGCTTGGATATGCCAACCGGGGAGCTGTTTTTT. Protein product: CASSLDMPTGELFF.

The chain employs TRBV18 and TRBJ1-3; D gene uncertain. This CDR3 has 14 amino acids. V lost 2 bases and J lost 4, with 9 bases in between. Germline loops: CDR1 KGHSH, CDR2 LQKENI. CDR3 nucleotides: TGTGCCAGCTCACCAGGGGTACCGGGAAACACCATATATTTT. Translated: CASSPGVPGNTIYF.

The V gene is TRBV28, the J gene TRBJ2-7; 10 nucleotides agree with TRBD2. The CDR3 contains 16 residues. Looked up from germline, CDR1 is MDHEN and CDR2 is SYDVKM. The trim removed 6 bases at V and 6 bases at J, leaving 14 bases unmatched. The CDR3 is CASRSASGSVGLEQYF. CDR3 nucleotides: TGTGCCAGCAGGTCTGCTAGCGGGAGTGTCGGCCTCGAGCAGTACTTC.

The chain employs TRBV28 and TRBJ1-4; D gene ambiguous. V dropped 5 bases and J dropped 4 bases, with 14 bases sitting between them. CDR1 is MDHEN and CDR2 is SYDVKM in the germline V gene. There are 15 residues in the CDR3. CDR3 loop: CASSLPGGNNEKLFF. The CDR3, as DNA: TGTGCCAGCAGTCTCCCCGGAGGGAATAATGAAAAACTGTTTTTT.

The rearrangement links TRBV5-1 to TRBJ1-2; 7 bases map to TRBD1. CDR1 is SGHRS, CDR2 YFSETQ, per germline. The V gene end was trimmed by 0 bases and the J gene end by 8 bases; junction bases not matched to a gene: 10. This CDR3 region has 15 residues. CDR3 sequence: CASSLEGRQGRGYTF. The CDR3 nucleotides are TGCGCCAGCAGCTTGGAGGGTAGACAGGGCCGAGGCTACACCTTC.

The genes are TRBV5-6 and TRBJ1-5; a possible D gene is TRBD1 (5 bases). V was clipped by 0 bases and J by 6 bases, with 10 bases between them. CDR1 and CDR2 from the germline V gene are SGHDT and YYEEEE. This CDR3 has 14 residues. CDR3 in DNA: TGTGCCAGCAGCTTGGGGGCAGGGAGTCAGCCCCAGCATTTT. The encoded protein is CASSLGAGSQPQHF.

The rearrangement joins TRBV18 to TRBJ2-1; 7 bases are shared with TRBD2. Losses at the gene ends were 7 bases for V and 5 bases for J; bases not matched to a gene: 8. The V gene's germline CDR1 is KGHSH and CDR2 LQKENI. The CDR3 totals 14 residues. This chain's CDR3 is CASWEGYRNNEQFF. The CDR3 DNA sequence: TGTGCCAGCTGGGAGGGGTATCGGAACAATGAGCAGTTCTTC.